This T cell receptor (beta chain) was sequenced during a study of T-cell reconstitution after alpha-beta-depleted transplantation in children. CDR1 SQVTM and CDR2 ANQGSEA come from the germline V gene. Trimming cost V 6 bases and J 3 bases; bases outside gene matches: 3. The CDR3 sequence is 13 residues long. Unique molecular identifiers were used in preparing the TCRbeta library. TCRdb fed the PCR reads into MiXCR, producing one record per CDR3 protein. This table has hundreds of thousands of distinct CDR3 sequences, 15% to 20% appearing once. V and J are TRBV29-1 and TRBJ2-1; 9 bases fit TRBD1. This receptor was obtained from a human donor who donated a stem cell graft to a child with acute lymphoblastic leukemia. Sequencing used PBMCs from the stem cell graft donor, obtained from the stem cell graft. CDR3 DNA sequence: TGCAGCGTACAGGGGGCCGACTACAATGAGCAGTTCTTC. Protein product: CSVQGADYNEQFF.